These T cell receptor beta chains were read from a single sample in a study of shared clonotypes between healthy human individuals. Using immunoSEQ multiplex PCR, the repertoire was profiled, and TCRdb retains in-frame clones only, with some absent. The sample lists 490,000 or so clones, over 60% occurring once. The sequenced material came from PBMCs. The receptors here all came from a woman aged 40 to 50 in good health. Some clones in this sample may be carry-over from other donors' samples. Both conserved end residues are part of each CDR3.

v_call	j_call	cdr3_aa
TRBV7-9	TRBJ1-5	CASSLEGSQPQHF
TRBV29-1	TRBJ2-7	CSATRSSYEQYF
TRBV9	TRBJ2-1	CASSASGTYNEQFF
TRBV15	TRBJ1-2	CATSRDLSLTNYGYTF
TRBV11-2	TRBJ2-7	CASSLHGGGEQYF
TRBV7-2	TRBJ2-2	CASSLARRGELFF
TRBV11-2	TRBJ2-7	CASSPLRGDYEQYF
TRBV13	TRBJ2-7	CATYRGTDYEQYF
TRBV5-1	TRBJ2-1	CASSLGYEQFF
TRBV19	TRBJ1-5	CASSRSQGGNQPQHF
TRBV29-1	TRBJ2-5	CSVPDLGAQPGETQYF
TRBV2	TRBJ2-7	CASRMDLAGGSEQYF
TRBV28	TRBJ2-7	CASSFGREGGYEQYF
TRBV5-1	TRBJ2-7	CASSFEGDGYEQYF
TRBV6-1	TRBJ1-5	CASSTRDRGNQPQHF
TRBV11-2	TRBJ1-2	CASSLEPTSYGYTF
TRBV29-1	TRBJ1-4	CSAKGQGVEKLFF
TRBV5-6	TRBJ2-7	CASSFLTGGSDEQYF
TRBV4-3	TRBJ2-2	CASSQDRGKNTGELFF
TRBV2	TRBJ2-7	CASHDGYEQYF
TRBV30	TRBJ2-7	CANGRGYEQYF
TRBV2	TRBJ2-3	CASSEDRVEGDTQYF
TRBV9	TRBJ2-7	CASSVGTSSSEQYF
TRBV7-2	TRBJ1-1	CASSRGGWNTEAFF
TRBV5-1	TRBJ1-1	CASSPNTQGTEAFF
TRBV5-4	TRBJ2-7	CASSFLERSEYEQYF
TRBV19	TRBJ1-5	CASSTDRNQPQHF
TRBV28	TRBJ1-1	CASSAGTRTEAFF
TRBV7-9	TRBJ2-6	CASSLPGGQFASGANVLTF
TRBV19	TRBJ2-3	CASNQRSGRADTQYF
TRBV7-9	TRBJ2-3	CASSHAGTGVTDTQYF
TRBV5-1	TRBJ1-1	CASSLVSGWGNTEAFF
TRBV7-9	TRBJ2-5	CASSRPEETQYF
TRBV14	TRBJ1-5	CASSQGQDQPQHF
TRBV18	TRBJ2-1	CASSPLRTSRANEQFF
TRBV29-1	TRBJ2-1	CSAAAGNEQFF
TRBV2	TRBJ2-1	CASSEYGGTVIF
TRBV28	TRBJ2-7	CASTTGQLFSYEQYF
TRBV6-6	TRBJ2-1	CASGRSYNEQFF
TRBV19	TRBJ1-1	CASRNPGGTNTEAFF
TRBV5-1	TRBJ2-5	CASSSGQGGIQETQYF